The present TCR beta chain was sequenced within a study of shared clonotypes between healthy human individuals. Overall study findings and caveats: Rarefaction curves obtained for sorted subsets showed sequencing incomplete despite large depth. Across a handful of donors, naive CD4 shared 5% to 6%, naive CD8 around 4%, memory CD4 2% to 2.5%, memory CD8 0.4%. Investigators expected sequencing depth to affect clonotype sharing among donors.

CD45RO negativity and positive selection for CCR7 defined naive CD8 cells, a population that excluded terminally differentiated effector memory CD45RA+ cells. Details on this clone: What it recognizes is unknown.

Replicate sorted-subset PCRs were loaded with around 220 ng DNA, 29,000 or so T cell genomes. Assay: immunoSEQ multiplex PCR; the TCRdb copy retains only in-frame clones and omits some. The data show some 1,900,000 clones, over 85% seen once. The source is a man aged 18 to 35 in good health. The sample was naive CD8+ T cells sorted from blood.

For the CDR3, the DNA is TGTGCCAGTACCGAGGGAGGGATGAACACTGAAGCTTTCTTT. Its protein product is CASTEGGMNTEAFF. V and J are TRBV19 and TRBJ1-1; no reliable D call. Germline CDR1 is LNHDA and CDR2 is SQIVND (reference sequence). The V gene lost 7 bases and the J gene lost 0 bases, with 12 bases spanning the gap. CDR3 length equals 14 residues.